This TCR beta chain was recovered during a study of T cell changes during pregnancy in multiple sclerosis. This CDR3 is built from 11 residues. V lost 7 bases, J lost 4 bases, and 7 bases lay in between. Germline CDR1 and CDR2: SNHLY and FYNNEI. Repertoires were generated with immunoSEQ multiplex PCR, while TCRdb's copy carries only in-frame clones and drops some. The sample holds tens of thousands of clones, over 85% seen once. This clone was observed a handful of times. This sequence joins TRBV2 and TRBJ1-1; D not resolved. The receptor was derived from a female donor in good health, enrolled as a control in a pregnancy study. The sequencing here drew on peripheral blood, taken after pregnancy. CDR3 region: CASTAVTEAFF. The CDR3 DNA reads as TGTGCCAGCACAGCGGTCACTGAAGCTTTCTTT. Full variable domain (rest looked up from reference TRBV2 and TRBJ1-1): EPEVTQTPSHQVTQMGQEVILRCVPISNHLYFYWYRQILGQKVEFLVSFYNNEISEKSEIFDDQFSVERPDGSNFTLKIRSTKLEDSAMYFCASTAVTEAFFGQGTRLTVV.